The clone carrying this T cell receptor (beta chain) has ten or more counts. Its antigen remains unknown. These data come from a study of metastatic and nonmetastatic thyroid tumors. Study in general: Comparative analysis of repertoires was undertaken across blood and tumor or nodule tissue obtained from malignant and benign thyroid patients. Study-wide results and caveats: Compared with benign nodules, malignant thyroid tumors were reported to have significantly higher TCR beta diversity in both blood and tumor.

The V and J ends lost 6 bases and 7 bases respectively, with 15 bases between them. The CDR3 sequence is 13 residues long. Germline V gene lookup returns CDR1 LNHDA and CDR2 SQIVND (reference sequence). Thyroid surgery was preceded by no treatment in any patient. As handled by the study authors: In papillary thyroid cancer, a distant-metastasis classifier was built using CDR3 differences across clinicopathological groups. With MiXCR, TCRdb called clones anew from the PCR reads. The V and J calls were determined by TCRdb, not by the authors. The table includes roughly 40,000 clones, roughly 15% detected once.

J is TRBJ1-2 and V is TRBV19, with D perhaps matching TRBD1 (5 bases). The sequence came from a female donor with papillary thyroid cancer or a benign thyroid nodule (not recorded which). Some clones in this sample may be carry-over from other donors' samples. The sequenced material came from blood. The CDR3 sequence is CASRSPGTGGYTF. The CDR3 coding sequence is TGTGCCAGTAGATCACCAGGGACGGGTGGCTACACCTTC.